The clone carrying this T cell receptor (beta chain) came up once. Trimming took 1 base from V and 2 from J, leaving 5 bases between them. The germline CDR1 and CDR2 sequences are SSHAT and FNYEAQ (reference sequence). CDR3 size: 14 residues. The authors' processing: Nucleated cell number was recorded as an estimate derived from reference gene primer amplification. TCRdb's table, derived via immunoSEQ multiplex PCR, lists solely in-frame clones and lacks some. V, J and clone size derive from that table, while D and trimming were established from the DNA sequence. The sample consists of some 120,000 clones, more than 75% of them appearing once. The record originates from a study of blood T cell repertoires in COVID-19.

The sample comprised peripheral blood. The rearrangement joins TRBV7-7 to TRBJ1-4, with D uncertain. The sequence was obtained from a man in his sixties with COVID-19, enrolled during active disease. The CDR3 region has the DNA TGTGCCAGCAGCTTAGGAGGGACTAATGAAAAACTGTTTTTT. This gives the protein CASSLGGTNEKLFF.